Shown below are 29 T cell receptor beta chains from a single sample sequenced in a study of identical twins. From the 5' RACE reads, TCRdb called clonotypes with MiXCR, one entry per CDR3 protein. The data hold about 520,000 distinct CDR3 sequences, with under 25% observed a single time. The sample was also linked to a second study, of T cells expressing NK-cell markers.

The sequenced material came from CD4+ T cells sorted from blood. The receptors shown here come from a woman under 30 in good health.

The chain links TRBV7-9 to TRBJ2-5; D tentatively reads TRBD1 or TRBD2 (5 bases each). Between the trimmed V and J ends, which lost 5 bases and 2 bases, there was a span of 21 bases. The CDR3 covers 17 residues. Germline V gene sequence: CDR1 SEHNR, CDR2 FQNEAQ (reference sequence). The chain's CDR3 is CASSPVPGRPDQETQYF. CDR3 sequence (DNA): TGTGCCAGCAGCCCCGTCCCGGGACGGCCGGATCAAGAGACCCAGTACTTC.

J is TRBJ2-1 and V is TRBV21-1; TRBD1 was called by the table and not checked on the DNA. TRBV21-1 is marked as a pseudogene. This CDR3 is built from 14 residues. CDR3 DNA sequence: TGTGCCAGCATCTCAGGGAACAGGATGGGTAGTAAGTTCTTC. Translated: CASISGNRMGSKFF.

This chain joins TRBV27 and TRBJ1-1, with D perhaps TRBD1 (5 bases). Deletions cut 7 bases from V and 2 bases from J, with 11 bases between. From germline, CDR1 is MNHEY and CDR2 SMNVEV (reference sequence). The CDR3 covers 13 residues. CDR3 in amino acids: CASKGFHNTEAFF. CDR3 nucleotides: TGTGCCAGCAAGGGGTTCCATAACACTGAAGCTTTCTTT.

As regards this clonotype: One junction end does not reproduce the germline sequence, and a read error may be involved. This chain uses TRBV12-3 or TRBV12-4 with TRBJ2-2; 8 positions match TRBD2. The CDR3 is made up of 14 amino acids. CDR3 amino acids: CASRLAGHTGELFF. The CDR3 DNA follows: TGTGCCAGCAGATTAGCGGGGCACACCGGGGAGCTGTTTTTT.

This rearrangement joins TRBV5-1 to TRBJ2-2; D is unclear. The CDR3 totals 15 residues. The germline V gene encodes CDR1 SGHRS and CDR2 YFSETQ. V was shortened by 0 bases and J by 4 bases, with 10 bases between the two germline ends. DNA for the CDR3: TGCGCCAGCAGCTTGGGGGGTGTCCGCACCGGGGAGCTGTTTTTT. Its protein product is CASSLGGVRTGELFF.

This CDR3 is CATSRDHRTGGANTQYF. CDR3 in DNA: TGTGCCACCAGCAGAGATCATAGGACAGGGGGCGCAAATACGCAGTATTTT. The chain combines TRBV15 with TRBJ2-3, with 11 positions matching TRBD1. Germline V CDR1 and CDR2: LNHNV, YYDKDF (reference sequence). V shed 0 bases and J 7 bases; nucleotides not matched to a gene: 9. This CDR3 has 17 amino acids.

The rearrangement joins TRBV4-3 to TRBJ2-7, with 7 bases lining up with TRBD1. Trimming cost V 0 bases and J 8 bases; bases outside gene matches: 10. The CDR3 length is 15 residues. From germline, CDR1 is LGHNA and CDR2 YSLEER. In DNA, the CDR3 is TGCGCCAGCAGCCAAGATATACAGGGGAAGTCTAAGCAGTACTTC. This gives the protein CASSQDIQGKSKQYF.

This clonotype was counted only a few times. The CDR3 nucleotides are TGCAGCGTTCAAGCGACGGCGGGCACAGATACGCAGTATTTT. It encodes CSVQATAGTDTQYF. The chain has TRBV29-1 and TRBJ2-3; D unresolved. Germline CDR1 and CDR2: SQVTM and ANQGSEA. With 5 bases removed from V and 1 base from J, the gap between germline ends came to 13 bases. The CDR3 consists of 14 residues.

A few counts support this clonotype. The chain combines TRBV15 with TRBJ1-2; D unclear. The germline V gene has CDR1 LNHNV and CDR2 YYDKDF (reference sequence). The V end lost 0 bases, the J end lost 0 bases, and 11 bases lay between the germline ends. The CDR3 sequence is 16 residues long. The CDR3 nucleotides read TGTGCCACCAGCAGAGATCATGAGATTTCTAACTATGGCTACACCTTC. Amino acid sequence: CATSRDHEISNYGYTF.

This clonotype was picked up a small number of times. The V call is TRBV7-2, the J call TRBJ1-1; TRBD1 agrees at 7 bases. The CDR3 runs 14 residues. J was trimmed by 4 bases and V by 5 bases; bases with no gene match: 7. Germline CDR1 and CDR2: SGHTA and FQGNSA. Here the CDR3 DNA reads TGTGCCAGCAGCCAAAGACAGGGCTTCACTGAAGCTTTCTTT. It specifies CASSQRQGFTEAFF.

The chain combines TRBV6-2 or TRBV6-3 with TRBJ2-1; 11 bases are shared with TRBD2. With 8 bases clipped from V and 9 bases from J, the junction kept 12 bases outside the gene matches. The CDR3 sequence is 15 residues long. Germline values: CDR1 MNHEY, CDR2 SVGEGT. CDR3 sequence reads: CASGTLAGGPGEQFF. The DNA for the CDR3 is TGTGCCAGCGGAACTTTAGCGGGGGGGCCGGGTGAGCAGTTCTTC.

On this clonotype itself: One base away lies a much larger clone, so this may be a sequencing read error. J is TRBJ2-2 and V is TRBV11-2; D is unclear. The length of the CDR3 is 11 residues. The germline V gene encodes CDR1 SGHAT and CDR2 FQNNGV. The V gene lost 3 bases and the J gene lost 8 bases, with 4 bases spanning the gap. CDR3 protein: CASSLWGELFF. The CDR3 DNA reads as TGTGCCAGCAGCTTGTGGGGGGAGCTGTTTTTT.

This clonotype was picked up a small number of times. The chain recombines TRBV6-1 with TRBJ1-6, with a tentative D call TRBD1 (5 bases). Deletions cut 7 bases from V and 8 bases from J, with 12 bases between. The CDR3 runs to 13 residues. Germline CDR1 and CDR2: MNHNS and SASEGT. The CDR3 spells CASNRDPYSPLHF. The CDR3 nucleotides read TGTGCCAGCAATAGGGACCCGTATTCACCCCTCCACTTT.

The sample holds a few counts of this clonotype. The V gene is TRBV9, the J gene TRBJ2-3; D possibly corresponds to TRBD1 (6 bases). Germline V CDR1 and CDR2: SGDLS, YYNGEE. This CDR3 is built from 16 residues. Between the trimmed V and J ends, which lost 4 bases and 2 bases, there was a span of 17 bases. Written as DNA, the CDR3 is TGTGCCAGCAGCCTTCGAGGGGGACCTACCACAGATACGCAGTATTTT. Translated: CASSLRGGPTTDTQYF.

This clonotype has a handful of counts. The rearrangement joins TRBV29-1 to TRBJ1-2; a weak D match, TRBD1 (5 bases). The CDR3 loop spans 14 amino acids. Per the germline V gene, CDR1 is SQVTM and CDR2 is ANQGSEA. Trimming took off 3 bases at V and 3 bases at J, with 14 bases between the two ends. The CDR3 DNA sequence: TGCAGCGTTGATATAGGCATCAGGGACTATGGCTACACCTTC. Protein product: CSVDIGIRDYGYTF.

This clonotype was seen many times. The rearrangement links TRBV20-1 to TRBJ2-7; D is perhaps TRBD2 (6 bases). Looked up from germline, CDR1 is DFQATT and CDR2 is SNEGSKA (reference sequence). The germline V and J ends were trimmed by 3 bases and 1 base, with 7 bases remaining between them. The CDR3 length is 12 residues. The CDR3 sequence is CSASGGSYEQYF. In DNA form, the CDR3 reads TGCAGTGCTAGCGGGGGATCCTACGAGCAGTACTTC.

The chain joins TRBV5-1 to TRBJ2-5, with TRBD1 as a possible D gene (5 bases). The CDR3 totals 13 residues. Germline values: CDR1 SGHRS, CDR2 YFSETQ. V was shortened by 4 bases and J by 10 bases, with 17 bases between the two germline ends. Written as DNA, the CDR3 is TGCGCCAGCAGCAGTACAGGAACCCAGGACCAGTACTTC. Translating it yields CASSSTGTQDQYF.

The chain employs TRBV29-1 and TRBJ2-5, with D perhaps matching TRBD2 (6 bases). Germline values: CDR1 SQVTM, CDR2 ANQGSEA. CDR3 size: 15 residues. Trimming removed 1 base at V and 5 bases at J, with 17 bases between. Written as DNA, the CDR3 is TGCAGCGTTGAAGGCACGGGACTCCCCTCGGAGACCCAGTACTTC. Amino acids: CSVEGTGLPSETQYF. The variable domain in full, with the rest retrieved from reference TRBV29-1 and TRBJ2-5, is SAVISQKPSRDICQRGTSLTIQCQVDSQVTMMFWYRQQPGQSLTLIATANQGSEATYESGFVIDKFPISRPNLTFSTLTVSNMSPEDSSIYLCSVEGTGLPSETQYFGPGTRLLVL.

J is TRBJ2-5 and V is TRBV5-5, with a weak D call TRBD1 (6 bases). There are 15 residues in the CDR3. Germline-derived CDR1 and CDR2 are SGHKS and YYEKEE (reference sequence). V lost 4 bases and J lost 2, with 15 bases in between. CDR3 loop: CASSPTGILQETQYF. CDR3 bases: TGTGCCAGCAGCCCAACAGGGATACTACAAGAGACCCAGTACTTC.

This chain joins TRBV7-8 and TRBJ2-3; 7 bases align to TRBD1. Germline V gene sequence: CDR1 SGHVS, CDR2 FQNEAQ. The ends lost 5 bases at V and 7 bases at J; junction bases unmatched: 9. The CDR3 has 14 residues. CDR3 amino acids: CASSKSTGANTQYF. The CDR3, as DNA: TGTGCCAGCAGCAAGTCAACAGGGGCCAATACGCAGTATTTT.

The chain carries TRBV6-2 or TRBV6-3 and TRBJ2-3; TRBD1 matches 9 bases. Germline V gene lookup returns CDR1 MNHEY and CDR2 SVGEGT. Trimming cost V 6 bases and J 1 base; bases outside gene matches: 5. The CDR3 is 15 amino acids. CDR3 residues: CASSIGQGRTDTQYF. As DNA, the CDR3 is TGTGCCAGCAGCATAGGACAGGGGCGCACAGATACGCAGTATTTT.

This clonotype was counted only a few times. The chain links TRBV10-3 to TRBJ2-2; D remains ambiguous. The CDR3 covers 12 residues. V lost 6 bases and J lost 1, with 3 bases in between. From germline, CDR1 is ENHRY and CDR2 SYGVKD. As DNA, the CDR3 is TGTGCCATCAGCCAGAACACCGGGGAGCTGTTTTTT. Translating gives CAISQNTGELFF.

Worth noting for this clonotype: This may arise from a read error, as a much more abundant clone is one base away. This chain links TRBV7-6 with TRBJ2-7; TRBD1 aligns across 8 bases. This CDR3 has 15 amino acids. The germline V gene encodes CDR1 SGHVS and CDR2 FNYEAQ. Here the CDR3 reads CARSLKGQAIEGQYF. Written as DNA, the CDR3 is TGTGCCAGAAGCTTAAAGGGACAGGCCATTGAAGGGCAGTACTTC.

The table lists this clonotype with a few counts. The gene calls are TRBV6-2 or TRBV6-3 and TRBJ1-5; weak D call: TRBD1 (6 bases). Trimming removed 6 bases from V and 0 bases from J, with 12 bases in between. The CDR3 has 15 amino acids. Germline CDR1 MNHEY, CDR2 SVGEGT. CDR3 sequence reads: CASSTGRYSNQPQHF. Written as DNA, the CDR3 is TGTGCCAGCAGCACAGGGCGCTATAGCAATCAGCCCCAGCATTTT.

The chain employs TRBV7-2 and TRBJ1-2; no reliable D call. This CDR3 region has 15 residues. The V gene's germline CDR1 is SGHTA and CDR2 FQGNSA. V lost 5 bases and J 0 bases, leaving 13 bases between the germline ends. CDR3 sequence reads: CASSPWHLTNYGYTF. In DNA form, the CDR3 reads TGTGCCAGCAGCCCATGGCACCTTACTAACTATGGCTACACCTTC.

V usage is TRBV6-2 or TRBV6-3 and J usage is TRBJ1-1; D is unresolved. CDR1 is MNHEY, CDR2 SVGEGT, per germline. The CDR3 covers 15 residues. The ends were cut back, 1 base at V and 1 base at J, with 10 bases in the middle. The CDR3 loop is CASSYFSSGNTEAFF. Here the CDR3 DNA reads TGTGCCAGCAGTTACTTTTCGAGTGGGAACACTGAAGCTTTCTTT.

This clonotype was detected ten times or more. This chain links TRBV9 with TRBJ2-5; a weak D match, TRBD1 (6 bases). CDR3 length equals 13 residues. The germline V and J ends were trimmed by 5 bases and 5 bases, with 13 bases remaining between them. Germline lookup yields CDR1 SGDLS and CDR2 YYNGEE. DNA for the CDR3: TGTGCCAGCAGTTACAGGGCCGACGAGACCCAGTACTTC. It encodes CASSYRADETQYF.

This clonotype was counted between two and nine times. The rearrangement joins TRBV5-1 to TRBJ1-1; D not resolved. The V gene's germline CDR1 is SGHRS and CDR2 YFSETQ. The V end was cut by 5 bases, the J end by 6 bases, with 11 bases between. There are 12 residues in the CDR3. CDR3 nucleotide sequence: TGCGCCAGCAGTTTTACACCCCCTGAAGCTTTCTTT. Its translation: CASSFTPPEAFF.

This clonotype was counted only a few times. This rearrangement joins TRBV2 to TRBJ2-1; TRBD2 might be the D (6 bases). Germline CDR1 reads SNHLY; CDR2 reads FYNNEI. CDR3 length: 12 amino acids. Deletions cut 1 base from V and 14 bases from J, with 12 bases between. CDR3 DNA: TGTGCCAGCAGTGAAGTTGGCGGGGCCGAGTTCTTC. This translates into CASSEVGGAEFF.